The present T cell receptor beta chain was sequenced within a study of shared clonotypes between healthy human individuals. Assay used: immunoSEQ multiplex PCR; TCRdb lists only in-frame clones, some missing. The sample includes about 2.4 million clones, approximately 93% of them seen just once. The CD4+ fraction was divided into a CD45RA+ naive subset and a CD45RA-negative memory subset. Germline V lookup: CDR1 LNHDA, CDR2 SQIVND (reference sequence). The CDR3 spans 14 residues. Trimming left V 4 bases short and J 1 base short, with 10 bases between. The V gene is TRBV19, the J gene TRBJ1-1, with D unresolved. Sequencing was performed on naive CD4+ T cells from PBMCs. Subset meaning: CD45RA+ positively selected. This clonotype originated in a man between 18 and 29 years old in good health. Some clones in this sample may be carry-over from other donors' samples. Written as DNA, the CDR3 is TGTGCCAGTAGTAGACGGGGTCCGAACACTGAAGCTTTCTTT. This gives the protein CASSRRGPNTEAFF.